This T cell receptor (beta chain) comes out of a study of neurological immune-mediated disorders. Germline V lookup: CDR1 SGHRS, CDR2 YFSETQ. The V end was cut by 2 bases, the J end by 9 bases, with 12 bases between. The CDR3 is made up of 14 amino acids. Points from the study as a whole: Whereas HTLV-1-associated myelopathy showed the most TCR clonal expansion, multiple sclerosis showed the least, with levels below those of healthy controls. None of the CDR3 amino acid sequences found in expanded clones was shared across subjects. This suggests that the TCR-beta repertoires were private in all groups.

The team produced cDNA through 5'RACE using 10-nucleotide random UMIs. MiXCR was run by TCRdb on the 5' RACE reads, yielding one entry per CDR3 protein. The table has under 70,000 distinct CDR3 sequences, approximately 3.4% seen once; the top ten hold 4% to 6.5%. This clonotype appeared many times. The antigen is undetermined. Sample: PBMCs. This clonotype was obtained from a woman between 45 and 65 years old with multiple sclerosis. The rearrangement uses TRBV5-1 and TRBJ1-6; D call uncertain. The CDR3, as DNA: TGCGCCAGCAGCTTCGAAGGTCGAAGTTCACCCCTCCACTTT. It is translated as CASSFEGRSSPLHF.